This paragraph reports one T cell receptor beta chain. The antigen is unknown. Sequencing sought depths of 1 in 200,000 to 1 in 1 million T cells. The protocol was immunoSEQ multiplex PCR, while the TCRdb copy is restricted to in-frame clones and leaves out a portion. The sample shows around 310,000 clones, around four fifths of them seen only once. This CDR3 comprises 13 residues. Germline V gene sequence: CDR1 MNHEY, CDR2 SVGAGI. V lost 2 bases to trimming and J lost 3 bases, with 8 bases between them. The entry originates in a study of cytotoxic CD8 clonotypes in ibrutinib-treated CLL. Background on the study: After median around 68 months, about 14 stayed in remission, about 12 progressed; responses some 25 partial, 2 complete.

Notes on the study in general: Public clonotypes, found uncommonly, either contracted or stayed stable on treatment. Clonality showed a rise at ibrutinib response that reversed toward baseline at progression.

This clonotype was obtained from a human donor with chronic lymphocytic leukemia. The chain joins TRBV6-5 to TRBJ2-7; unclear D gene. The input for sequencing was PBMCs, taken before ibrutinib treatment. The CDR3: CASSYRQNYEQYF. CDR3 DNA: TGTGCCAGCAGTTACCGGCAGAACTACGAGCAGTACTTC.